A single sample gave rise to the 18 T cell receptor beta chains below, sequenced in a study of T cells after yellow fever vaccination (dated 2019 in TCRdb). This specimen's treatment or condition label, per the study, means: live attenuated yellow fever vaccine strain. The library was generated by 5' RACE. These reads were obtained on an Illumina NovaSeq 6000. TCRdb cleaned the public reads at Q25 with fastp, built clones with MiXCR and kept in-frame beta chains. When rows share a CDR3 protein, they turn into one entry using the most common DNA and genes. A total of around 300,000 distinct CDR3 sequences appear in this sample, approximately 4.5% of them only once. The ten largest clones represent roughly 21% of the sample. This sample comprised PBMCs, obtained 15 days after the yellow fever booster vaccination. The receptors derive from a man aged 18 to 29 who received the YFV17D yellow fever vaccine.

This clonotype was observed a handful of times. This sequence joins TRBV20-1 and TRBJ1-6; D remains unclear. Germline CDR1 reads DFQATT; CDR2 reads SNEGSKA (reference sequence). The CDR3 extends over 14 amino acids. Trimming pared 7 bases from V and 8 bases from J, leaving 18 bases between. DNA for the CDR3: TGCAGTGTCGCGGGCCCTTCCTTTTATTCACCCCTCCACTTT. It translates to CSVAGPSFYSPLHF.

The gene calls are TRBV20-1 and TRBJ2-5; TRBD2 agrees at 8 bases. The V segment lost 0 bases and the J segment 1 base; nucleotides outside the gene matches: 1. The CDR3 is 14 residues long. CDR1 and CDR2 from the germline V gene are DFQATT and SNEGSKA (reference sequence). CDR3 DNA sequence: TGCAGTGCTAGAGATGCGGGGGGCCAAGAGACCCAGTACTTC. It codes for CSARDAGGQETQYF.

This rearrangement joins TRBV3-1 to TRBJ1-2; TRBD1 matches at 8 bases. The junction had 9 bases not matched to a gene; V was cut back by 5 bases and J by 7 bases. This CDR3 has 14 amino acids. Germline V gene sequence: CDR1 LGHDT, CDR2 YNNKEL (reference sequence). The CDR3 spells CASSKSQGAFGYTF. The DNA of the CDR3 is TGTGCCAGCAGCAAATCCCAGGGGGCGTTTGGCTACACCTTC.

In this sample, this clonotype turned up a few times. V and J are TRBV7-9 and TRBJ1-2, with 7 bases fitting TRBD1. The junction had 11 bases not matched to a gene; V was cut back by 9 bases and J by 1 base. CDR3 length equals 15 residues. CDR1 is SEHNR and CDR2 is FQNEAQ in the germline V gene (reference sequence). The CDR3 sequence is CASRAAGGRNYGYTF. The CDR3 DNA reads as TGTGCCAGTAGGGCGGCAGGGGGTCGTAACTATGGCTACACCTTC.

This clonotype has a handful of counts. The gene calls are TRBV5-1 and TRBJ2-5; no reliable D call. The CDR3 totals 13 residues. The V gene's germline CDR1 is SGHRS and CDR2 YFSETQ. Trimming removed 1 base at V and 2 bases at J, with 6 bases between. The CDR3 sequence: CASSLIQQETQYF. DNA of the CDR3: TGCGCCAGCAGCTTGATCCAGCAAGAGACCCAGTACTTC.

This clonotype was seen ten or more times. The chain links TRBV9 to TRBJ1-6; 10 nucleotides line up with TRBD1. CDR1 is SGDLS, CDR2 YYNGEE, per germline. The CDR3 contains 17 residues. Germline trimming cut 0 bases from V and 5 bases from J; bases unmatched to any gene: 5. In DNA form, the CDR3 reads TGTGCCAGCAGCGTAGGAGGGACAGGGGTCAATAATTCACCCCTCCACTTT. It specifies CASSVGGTGVNNSPLHF.

The J gene is TRBJ1-6, the V gene TRBV6-2 or TRBV6-3, with TRBD1 identical over 7 bases. Germline CDR1 and CDR2: MNHEY and SVGEGT. This CDR3 is built from 14 residues. J lost 9 bases, V lost 8 bases, and 10 bases had no gene match. The CDR3, as DNA: TGTGCCAGCGGACGACAGGGACCGACTTCACCCCTCCACTTT. Protein: CASGRQGPTSPLHF.

This clonotype has a count of ten or more. The gene calls are TRBV5-1 and TRBJ2-2; D unclear. The CDR3 is 14 residues long. Looked up from germline, CDR1 is SGHRS and CDR2 is YFSETQ. V was pared by 1 base and J by 0 bases, with 4 bases between. The CDR3 protein is CASSLTANTGELFF. DNA of the CDR3: TGCGCCAGCAGCTTGACAGCGAACACCGGGGAGCTGTTTTTT.

This clonotype was observed at least ten times. For the CDR3, the DNA is TGTGCCGTCGCCAGGGGGCAGGGGCAGCCCCAGCATTTT. Residues: CAVARGQGQPQHF. The J gene is TRBJ1-5, the V gene TRBV12-3 or TRBV12-4, with 8 positions matching TRBD1. CDR3 length: 13 amino acids. The V gene end was trimmed by 11 bases and the J gene end by 7 bases; junction bases not matched to a gene: 10.

The V call is TRBV4-3, the J call TRBJ2-1, with a weak D call TRBD1 (6 bases). The CDR3 sequence is 16 residues long. Germline assignment: CDR1 LGHNA and CDR2 YSLEER. Trimming left V 1 base short and J 4 bases short, with 14 bases between. The DNA for the CDR3 is TGCGCCAGCAGCCAAGGCTCGTGGGACAAGTACAATGAGCAGTTCTTC. Translating gives CASSQGSWDKYNEQFF.

This clonotype has a handful of counts. V usage is TRBV6-5 and J usage is TRBJ2-7; D ambiguous. CDR1 is MNHEY and CDR2 is SVGAGI in the germline V gene. CDR3 length: 13 amino acids. V was clipped by 5 bases and J by 7 bases, with 15 bases between them. The CDR3 here is CASSPTNLREQYF. The CDR3 DNA sequence: TGTGCCAGCAGTCCCACCAATCTACGGGAGCAGTACTTC.

In its sample, this clonotype was seen many times. This chain joins TRBV7-2 and TRBJ1-1; 10 bases are shared with TRBD1. Germline V gene lookup returns CDR1 SGHTA and CDR2 FQGNSA. V was pared by 4 bases and J by 4 bases, with 9 bases of the junction left unmatched. The CDR3 is 16 residues long. The CDR3 DNA follows: TGTGCCAGCAGCTCCCCTCGACAGGGGGCTTCCACTGAAGCTTTCTTT. Protein product: CASSSPRQGASTEAFF.

This clonotype was seen a handful of times. This chain connects TRBV7-2 to TRBJ2-5, with 9 bases that match TRBD1. Germline V lookup: CDR1 SGHTA, CDR2 FQGNSA. CDR3 length: 14 residues. The ends lost 5 bases at V and 5 bases at J; junction bases unmatched: 6. The CDR3 here is CASSPGTGLETQYF. DNA of the CDR3: TGTGCCAGCAGCCCAGGGACAGGGTTGGAGACCCAGTACTTC.

This clonotype has at least ten counts. This chain connects TRBV29-1 to TRBJ2-1; D is possibly TRBD1 or TRBD2 (6 bases each). CDR1 SQVTM and CDR2 ANQGSEA come from the germline V gene. This CDR3 is built from 13 residues. V shed 3 bases and J shed 9 bases, with 15 bases lying between them. The CDR3 loop is CSVDKGGYGEQFF. CDR3 bases: TGCAGCGTTGACAAGGGGGGCTATGGTGAGCAGTTCTTC.

This clonotype showed up many times. This chain links TRBV5-1 with TRBJ1-1, with 8 bases identical to TRBD1. This CDR3 is built from 17 residues. V trimming: 0 bases; J trimming: 3 bases; junction bases outside the gene matches: 10. The germline V gene has CDR1 SGHRS and CDR2 YFSETQ. The CDR3 DNA is TGCGCCAGCAGCTTGGATCCCCAGGGGGCGGGGGACACTGAAGCTTTCTTT. Protein sequence: CASSLDPQGAGDTEAFF.

This clonotype came up many times. The V gene is TRBV5-1, the J gene TRBJ2-3, with 13 bases that match TRBD2. Germline V CDR1 and CDR2: SGHRS, YFSETQ. With 6 bases clipped from V and 4 bases from J, the junction kept 8 bases outside the gene matches. CDR3 size: 16 residues. DNA of the CDR3: TGCGCCAGCACACAAGACGGACTAGCGGGGGCAGATACGCAGTATTTT. Translating gives CASTQDGLAGADTQYF. The complete variable domain, with remaining parts taken from reference TRBV5-1 and TRBJ2-3, reads KAGVTQTPRYLIKTRGQQVTLSCSPISGHRSVSWYQQTPGQGLQFLFEYFSETQRNKGNFPGRFSGRQFSNSRSEMNVSTLELGDSALYLCASTQDGLAGADTQYFGPGTRLTVL.

This clonotype turned up a few times. The CDR3 DNA reads as TGTGCCAGCAACAGCAACACTGAAGCTTTCTTT. Translated: CASNSNTEAFF. The V gene is TRBV6-1, the J gene TRBJ1-1, with D unclear. The length of the CDR3 is 11 residues. Trimming left V 7 bases short and J 2 bases short, with 5 bases between. Per germline, CDR1 MNHNS and CDR2 SASEGT.

This sequence joins TRBV24-1 and TRBJ2-2; D gene unclear. The CDR3 contains 14 residues. Germline values: CDR1 KGHDR, CDR2 SFDVKD. The germline V and J ends were trimmed by 2 bases and 3 bases, with 6 bases remaining between them. The CDR3 is CATSDYRDTGELFF. The CDR3 region has the DNA TGTGCCACCAGTGATTACAGAGACACCGGGGAGCTGTTTTTT.